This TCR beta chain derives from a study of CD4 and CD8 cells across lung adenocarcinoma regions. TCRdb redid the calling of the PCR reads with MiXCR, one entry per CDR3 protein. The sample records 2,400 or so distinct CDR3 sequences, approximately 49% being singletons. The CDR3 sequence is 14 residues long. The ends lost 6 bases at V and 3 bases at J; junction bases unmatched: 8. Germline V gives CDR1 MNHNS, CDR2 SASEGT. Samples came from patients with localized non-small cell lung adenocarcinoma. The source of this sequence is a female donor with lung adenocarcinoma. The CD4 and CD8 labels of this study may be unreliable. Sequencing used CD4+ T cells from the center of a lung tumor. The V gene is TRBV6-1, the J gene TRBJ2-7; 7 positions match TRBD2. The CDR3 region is CASRPGDYDYEQYF. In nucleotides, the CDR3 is TGTGCCAGCAGACCCGGGGACTACGACTACGAGCAGTACTTC.